The 28 T cell receptor beta chains listed next were all sequenced from one sample in a study of T cell clusters in autoimmune cytopenias. TRB amplification used around 0.25 ug of peripheral blood genomic DNA. TRB was amplified by touch-down multiplex PCR, primer pools A and B combined. TCRdb reanalyzed the multiplex PCR reads, giving one entry per CDR3 protein sequence and no DNA. This table lists 2,900 or so distinct CDR3 sequences. What was sequenced was peripheral blood. The receptors derive from a human donor with an autoimmune cytopenia or autoimmune hepatitis (not recorded which).

Considering frequency, this clonotype is medium-sized (0.01 to 0.1%). The rearrangement links TRBV6-5 to TRBJ2-5; TCRdb reports TRBD2, a call that lacks DNA to check it against. This CDR3 region has 17 residues. Germline values: CDR1 MNHEY, CDR2 SVGAGI. CDR3 region: CASSYSIQRGGQETQYF.

This clonotype shows up as medium-sized by frequency. The chain links TRBV11-1 to TRBJ2-1; TCRdb calls TRBD1, which cannot be checked without DNA. The CDR3 extends over 14 amino acids. CDR1 and CDR2 (germline): SGHAT, FQDESV (reference sequence). Here the CDR3 reads CASSLHWGDNEQFF.

In terms of frequency, this clonotype is medium-sized. The rearrangement links TRBV12-3 or TRBV12-4 to TRBJ2-7. The CDR3 contains 12 residues. CDR3 sequence reads: CASSLISYEQYF.

This clonotype ranks as medium-sized (0.01 to 0.1%) in terms of frequency. CDR3 sequence: CASSRGRANEQFF. The V and J genes are TRBV19 and TRBJ2-1; with no DNA, the TCRdb D assignment of TRBD1 cannot be verified. CDR3 length equals 13 residues. Germline CDR1 and CDR2: LNHDA and SQIVND (reference sequence).

By frequency, this clonotype registers medium-sized. The chain links TRBV19 to TRBJ2-3. Germline CDR1 LNHDA, CDR2 SQIVND (reference sequence). This CDR3 is 14 amino acids long. CDR3 sequence reads: CASSTPNLADTQYF. Using reference TRBV19 and TRBJ2-3 for the parts outside the CDR3, the full variable domain is DGGITQSPKYLFRKEGQNVTLSCEQNLNHDAMYWYRQDPGQGLRLIYYSQIVNDFQKGDIAEGYSVSREKKESFPLTVTSAQKNPTAFYLCASSTPNLADTQYFGPGTRLTVL.

Judged by frequency, this clonotype is medium-sized. V gene TRBV5-4 combines with J gene TRBJ2-1; lacking DNA, the TRBD2 call made by TCRdb goes unchecked. The CDR3 is 17 residues long. Germline-derived CDR1 and CDR2 are SGHNT and YYREEE (reference sequence). The CDR3 here is CASSLRGGMGRDNEQFF. Full variable domain (outside the CDR3, taken from reference TRBV5-4 and TRBJ2-1): ETGVTQSPTHLIKTRGQQVTLRCSSQSGHNTVSWYQQALGQGPQFIFQYYREEENGRGNFPPRFSGLQFPNYSSELNVNALELDDSALYLCASSLRGGMGRDNEQFFGPGTRLTVL.

By frequency, this clonotype registers medium-sized. The chain combines TRBV19 with TRBJ1-1. The CDR3 runs to 13 residues. Per germline, CDR1 LNHDA and CDR2 SQIVND (reference sequence). CDR3: CASSIIRHTEAFF.

According to its frequency, this clonotype is medium-sized. V is TRBV19 and J is TRBJ2-1; TCRdb reports TRBD2, a call that lacks DNA to check it against. Germline values: CDR1 LNHDA, CDR2 SQIVND (reference sequence). The CDR3 has 18 amino acids. The CDR3 spells CASSIDLSRTSGHNEQFF.

Its frequency marks this clonotype as medium-sized. The chain employs TRBV29-1 and TRBJ2-5; absent DNA, TCRdb's TRBD1 call cannot be checked. From germline, CDR1 is SQVTM and CDR2 ANQGSEA. This CDR3 comprises 13 residues. CDR3 sequence reads: CSAATGLQETQYF. The full variable domain, completed using reference TRBV29-1 and TRBJ2-5, is SAVISQKPSRDICQRGTSLTIQCQVDSQVTMMFWYRQQPGQSLTLIATANQGSEATYESGFVIDKFPISRPNLTFSTLTVSNMSPEDSSIYLCSAATGLQETQYFGPGTRLLVL.

This clonotype is identified as medium-sized from frequency. The rearrangement links TRBV6-5 to TRBJ2-4; TCRdb designates TRBD2, a call that cannot be tested without DNA. The length of the CDR3 is 17 residues. CDR1 and CDR2 from the germline V gene are MNHEY and SVGAGI. This CDR3 is CASRPGGGSLAKNIQYF.

In terms of frequency, this clonotype is medium-sized (0.01 to 0.1%). J is TRBJ2-7 and V is TRBV20-1. Germline CDR1 reads DFQATT; CDR2 reads SNEGSKA (reference sequence). The CDR3 has 11 residues. CDR3: CSAKGSYEQYF.

In terms of frequency, this clonotype is medium-sized. This chain connects TRBV30 to TRBJ2-6. Germline V gives CDR1 GTSNPN, CDR2 SVGIG (reference sequence). The CDR3 contains 14 residues. CDR3 sequence reads: CAWSDFSGANVLTF. The whole variable domain, remainder taken from reference TRBV30 and TRBJ2-6, is SQTIHQWPATLVQPVGSPLSLECTVEGTSNPNLYWYRQAAGRGLQLLFYSVGIGQISSEVPQNLSASRPQDRQFILSSKKLLLSDSGFYLCAWSDFSGANVLTFGAGSRLTVL.

Judged by frequency, this clonotype is medium-sized (0.01 to 0.1%). The chain carries TRBV24-1 and TRBJ1-1; TCRdb proposes TRBD1, but this gene call is untestable without DNA. Per germline, CDR1 KGHDR and CDR2 SFDVKD. The CDR3 is 11 residues long. The CDR3: CATRGTGEAFF.

This clonotype is identified as medium-sized from frequency. The gene calls are TRBV7-2 and TRBJ2-4; TCRdb lists TRBD2, though no DNA is available to test this call. Germline loops: CDR1 SGHTA, CDR2 FQGNSA. The CDR3 totals 13 residues. The CDR3 spells CASSFAGGPIQYF.

This clonotype is identified as medium-sized from frequency. The gene calls are TRBV18 and TRBJ2-7; checking the TCRdb D call of TRBD1 is not possible without DNA. The CDR3 is 16 amino acids. Germline CDR1 reads KGHSH; CDR2 reads LQKENI. The CDR3 here is CAEGGDKLTTSYEQYF.

This clonotype is medium-sized (0.01 to 0.1%) by frequency. This sequence joins TRBV11-1 and TRBJ2-1. This CDR3 has 12 amino acids. Germline V lookup: CDR1 SGHAT, CDR2 FQDESV (reference sequence). The CDR3 sequence is CASSLFGKEQFF.

Its frequency marks this clonotype as medium-sized. The V gene is TRBV6-6, the J gene TRBJ2-1; TCRdb names TRBD1, which stays unverified in the absence of DNA. The CDR3 is 14 residues long. Germline loops: CDR1 MNHNY, CDR2 SVGAGI (reference sequence). The CDR3 here is CASSFQGPLGEQFF.

According to its frequency, this clonotype is medium-sized. The rearrangement uses TRBV10-3 and TRBJ1-1. Germline V gene data show CDR1 as ENHRY and CDR2 as SYGVKD. This CDR3 spans 13 amino acids. CDR3: CAISVQPNTEAFF.

According to its frequency, this clonotype is medium-sized. The chain carries TRBV5-6 and TRBJ1-2. CDR3 length equals 13 residues. Looked up from germline, CDR1 is SGHDT and CDR2 is YYEEEE. The CDR3 here is CASSFGGGTGYTF.

By frequency, this clonotype registers medium-sized (0.01 to 0.1%). The chain couples TRBV7-2 to TRBJ2-5. The CDR3 covers 11 residues. Per germline, CDR1 SGHTA and CDR2 FQGNSA. Here the CDR3 reads CASSPMETQYF.

Measured by frequency, this clonotype is medium-sized. The rearrangement uses TRBV12-3 or TRBV12-4 and TRBJ1-5; lacking DNA, the TRBD1 call made by TCRdb goes unchecked. There are 14 residues in the CDR3. CDR3 sequence reads: CASSLGTVNQPQHF.

According to its frequency, this clonotype is medium-sized (0.01 to 0.1%). The gene calls are TRBV11-1 and TRBJ1-1; TCRdb selects TRBD1, and the lack of DNA leaves this call unchecked. The CDR3 length is 13 residues. The germline CDR1 and CDR2 sequences are SGHAT and FQDESV (reference sequence). The CDR3: CASSLVGAAEAFF.

This clonotype is called medium-sized (0.01 to 0.1%) based on its frequency. The CDR3 here is CASSLSAGAYNEQFF. V usage is TRBV5-1 and J usage is TRBJ2-1; TCRdb picks TRBD2, but there is no DNA to check that call. CDR3 length: 15 residues. Germline assignment: CDR1 SGHRS and CDR2 YFSETQ.

By frequency, this clonotype registers medium-sized. J is TRBJ2-7 and V is TRBV7-2; the D call from TCRdb, TRBD1, cannot be confirmed without DNA. CDR1 is SGHTA, CDR2 FQGNSA, per germline. The CDR3 runs to 14 residues. The CDR3 is CASSGTGGPYEQYF.

This clonotype is classed as medium-sized (0.01 to 0.1%) by frequency. The rearrangement links TRBV15 to TRBJ2-7. The V gene's germline CDR1 is LNHNV and CDR2 YYDKDF (reference sequence). The CDR3 covers 14 residues. The CDR3 reads CATSSRQTDYEQYF.

By frequency, this clonotype registers medium-sized. This rearrangement joins TRBV27 to TRBJ2-7. Germline V gene data show CDR1 as MNHEY and CDR2 as SMNVEV (reference sequence). The CDR3 spans 13 residues. CDR3 in amino acids: CASSFGRLYEQYF.

This clonotype is identified as medium-sized from frequency. The chain is built from TRBV20-1 and TRBJ1-5. The CDR3 runs 12 residues. Germline V lookup: CDR1 DFQATT, CDR2 SNEGSKA (reference sequence). The CDR3 loop is CSARSSNQPQHF.

Its frequency marks this clonotype as medium-sized (0.01 to 0.1%). This sequence joins TRBV6-5 and TRBJ1-5; TCRdb indicates TRBD1, and absent DNA this call remains unverified. The CDR3 runs 15 residues. In germline, CDR1 is MNHEY, CDR2 SVGAGI. CDR3: CASSYNRQGGQPQHF.